The entry below gives a single TCR beta chain sequence along with its context. Its antigen is still unknown. Extracted RNA was reverse transcribed into cDNA, the sequencing template. Measured with immunoSEQ multiplex PCR; TCRdb has only the in-frame clones, and not every one. Here the sample spans 98,000 or so clones, 58% being singletons. With 4 bases removed from V and 5 bases from J, the gap between germline ends came to 10 bases. The CDR3 extends over 13 amino acids. The V gene's germline CDR1 is MNHEY and CDR2 SVGAGI. The sample originates from a study of CD8+ T cells in alopecia areata. Study results and limitations: The study found higher clonality in lesional than normal scalp, especially in alopecia totalis/universalis.

The sequenced material came from NKG2D-low CD8+ T cells sorted from blood. The TCR comes from a human donor with alopecia areata. The chain joins TRBV6-5 to TRBJ2-3; D unclear. CDR3 nucleotide sequence: TGTGCCAGCAGTTTGTTAGGCCTAGATACGCAGTATTTT. It specifies CASSLLGLDTQYF.